Listed below are T cell receptor beta chains from one sample, sequenced in a study of control samples from healthy donors and cancer patients. Using immunoSEQ multiplex PCR, the repertoire was profiled, and TCRdb retains in-frame clones only, with some absent. The table lists 100,000 or so clones, about 80% of them singletons. The source material was blood. These receptors came from a woman in her forties or fifties in good health. The CDR3 runs from the conserved cysteine through the conserved F or W. The D gene is left open where the match is weak. Not every row has a clone size; where given, it reads once, few, many or a size class.

D gene	V gene	J gene	clone size	CDR3 length	CDR3 DNA	CDR3 protein
-	TRBV7-8	TRBJ2-3	-	15	TGTGCCAGCAGCTGGATCGCGGGGAGCACAGATACGCAGTATTTT	CASSWIAGSTDTQYF
-	TRBV5-1	TRBJ1-1	-	13	TGCGCCAGCAGCGGCACAGGGAGCACTGAAGCTTTCTTT	CASSGTGSTEAFF
TRBD2	TRBV4-3	TRBJ2-5	few	16	TGCGCCAGCAGCCAGGGTCTAGCGGGAGCCTCGGAGACCCAGTACTTC	CASSQGLAGASETQYF
TRBD1	TRBV25-1	TRBJ2-7	-	15	TGTGCCAGCAGTGAATTCGGGACAGGCGGCTACGAGCAGTACTTC	CASSEFGTGGYEQYF
TRBD1	TRBV27	TRBJ2-1	few	14	TGTGCCAGCACTGGATCGACAGGGTTCCATGAGCAGTTCTTC	CASTGSTGFHEQFF
TRBD1	TRBV7-2	TRBJ1-2	-	14	TGTGCCAGCAGAGAGGACAGGGCTAACTATGGCTACACCTTC	CASREDRANYGYTF
TRBD1	TRBV6-5	TRBJ2-2	-	14	TGTGCCAGCAGATCGACAGGGTTTGCCGGGGAGCTGTTTTTT	CASRSTGFAGELFF
-	TRBV2	TRBJ1-5	-	13	TGTGCCAGCAGTGAACGACCCGAGCAGCCCCAGCATTTT	CASSERPEQPQHF
TRBD1	TRBV9	TRBJ1-1	-	15	TGTGCCAGCAGCGTAGCCGACAGGGGGAACACTGAAGCTTTCTTT	CASSVADRGNTEAFF
TRBD1	TRBV7-2	TRBJ1-4	few	14	TGTGCCAGCAGTATTCAGGGGGCTGACGAAAAACTGTTTTTT	CASSIQGADEKLFF
TRBD2	TRBV7-3	TRBJ2-1	few	16	TGTGCCAGCAGCTTAGCTAGCGGGGGCTCCTACAATGAGCAGTTCTTC	CASSLASGGSYNEQFF
TRBD2	TRBV14	TRBJ2-2	-	13	TGTGCCAGCAGAAACAGCGGGAACGGGGAGCTGTTTTTT	CASRNSGNGELFF
TRBD2	TRBV11-2	TRBJ2-7	-	14	TGTGCCAGCAGCCCCGGACTAGCGGGGTATGAGCAGTACTTC	CASSPGLAGYEQYF
TRBD2	TRBV29-1	TRBJ2-1	few	16	TGCAGCGTTGTTCACGGACTAGCGGGGTCCTACAATGAGCAGTTCTTC	CSVVHGLAGSYNEQFF
-	TRBV14	TRBJ2-5	-	14	TGTGCCAGCAGCCAAGACCAGGGCCAAGAGACCCAGTACTTC	CASSQDQGQETQYF
-	TRBV6-5	TRBJ1-2	-	13	TGTGCCAGCAGCAAGGACAGAAACCGTGGCTACACCTTC	CASSKDRNRGYTF
TRBD1	TRBV5-1	TRBJ1-2	-	16	TGCGCCAGCAGCCCCTTTCAGGGACAGAATAACTATGGCTACACCTTC	CASSPFQGQNNYGYTF
-	TRBV11-3	TRBJ2-5	-	14	TGTGCCAGCAGCCCAGGGTTTATGGGAGAGACCCAGTACTTC	CASSPGFMGETQYF
-	TRBV27	TRBJ1-2	-	14	TGTGCCAGCAGTATGAGGGCAGCTAACTATGGCTACACCTTC	CASSMRAANYGYTF
-	TRBV7-2	TRBJ1-5	many	15	TGTGCCAGCAGCTTAGATGCCAGGGATAATCAGCCCCAGCATTTT	CASSLDARDNQPQHF
TRBD2	TRBV7-8	TRBJ2-1	-	16	TGTGCCAGCAGCTTAGTGGGCGGGGGGGCGTACAATGAGCAGTTCTTC	CASSLVGGGAYNEQFF
TRBD2	TRBV7-2	TRBJ2-5	-	17	TGTGCCAGCAGCTTAGCGAGGGGTAGCGGGTTTCTAGAGACCCAGTACTTC	CASSLARGSGFLETQYF
-	TRBV6-5	TRBJ2-7	-	13	TGTGCCAGCGCGATTGGAGGGGGCTACGAGCAGTACTTC	CASAIGGGYEQYF
-	TRBV19	TRBJ2-2	-	15	TGTGCCAGTACCTGGGGCAGGGGAGAACCCGGGGAGCTGTTTTTT	CASTWGRGEPGELFF
TRBD1	TRBV10-3	TRBJ1-6	-	15	TGTGCCATCAGTGAGTCGACAGGGACTAATTCACCCCTCCACTTT	CAISESTGTNSPLHF
TRBD1	TRBV7-2	TRBJ1-3	-	16	TGTGCCAGCAGTTACGGACAGGGGATCTCTGGAAACACCATATATTTT	CASSYGQGISGNTIYF
-	TRBV7-9	TRBJ1-5	-	13	TGTGCCAGCAGCTTAGGGCCAGATCAGCCCCAGCATTTT	CASSLGPDQPQHF
TRBD1	TRBV29-1	TRBJ1-1	-	13	TGCAGCGTTGAAGGACAGGGTTTCACTGAAGCTTTCTTT	CSVEGQGFTEAFF
-	TRBV5-6	TRBJ1-6	once	14	TGTGCCAGCAGCCCCGGACAGCGGAATTCACCCCTCCACTTT	CASSPGQRNSPLHF
-	TRBV7-2	TRBJ1-4	few	14	TGTGCCAGCAGCGCTTGGACGGGTGATGAAAAACTGTTTTTT	CASSAWTGDEKLFF
-	TRBV27	TRBJ2-7	-	16	TGTGCCAGCAGTTTAAGGGGCTTTCCTGTACCCTACGAGCAGTACTTC	CASSLRGFPVPYEQYF
-	TRBV9	TRBJ1-2	-	14	TGTGCCAGCAGCGTAGCAGAGGGAACGGATGGCTACACCTTC	CASSVAEGTDGYTF
-	TRBV6-5	TRBJ1-4	-	15	TGTGCCAGCAGTTATTCGGGGAGTCCTAATGAAAAACTGTTTTTT	CASSYSGSPNEKLFF
TRBD2	TRBV15	TRBJ2-1	few	15	TGTGCCACCAGCAGTCGTAGCGGGAGCCCCAATGAGCAGTTCTTC	CATSSRSGSPNEQFF
TRBD2	TRBV9	TRBJ2-1	-	19	TGTGCCAGCAGCGTAAGCGGGAGTCGAGCCAGTGAAGTGTACAATGAGCAGTTCTTC	CASSVSGSRASEVYNEQFF
-	TRBV9	TRBJ1-6	-	15	TGTGCCAGCAGTCGTATTAGCTCCTATAATTCACCCCTCCACTTT	CASSRISSYNSPLHF
TRBD2	TRBV27	TRBJ2-5	once	17	TGTGCCAGCAGTCCACCGGGACTAGGTGTTCGGCAAGAGACCCAGTACTTC	CASSPPGLGVRQETQYF
-	TRBV14	TRBJ1-4	few	13	TGTGCCAGCAGCCAAGTCGGAGTCGGAAAACTGTTTTTT	CASSQVGVGKLFF
-	TRBV6-2/TRBV6-3	TRBJ1-5	-	16	TGTGCCAGCAGTTACTCCCCTTGGGCCAGACATCAGCCCCAGCATTTT	CASSYSPWARHQPQHF
-	TRBV14	TRBJ2-7	few	15	TGTGCCAGCAGCCAAGTCCTTGGGGCACCCTACGAGCAGTACTTC	CASSQVLGAPYEQYF
TRBD2	TRBV6-5	TRBJ2-5	-	14	TGTGCCAGCGCAGCGGGGGGGGACGTAAAGACCCAGTACTTC	CASAAGGDVKTQYF
TRBD2	TRBV5-4	TRBJ2-5	-	17	TGTGCCAGCAGCCGCGGGGGTAGCGGGGGTAACAAAGAGACCCAGTACTTC	CASSRGGSGGNKETQYF
TRBD1	TRBV5-4	TRBJ1-1	-	14	TGTGCCAGCAGCCTCACAGGGGGCCTTACTGAAGCTTTCTTT	CASSLTGGLTEAFF
TRBD2	TRBV11-3	TRBJ2-7	-	17	TGTGCCAGCAGCTCAGAAAAAGGGCGAGCGGGACTGTACGAGCAGTACTTC	CASSSEKGRAGLYEQYF
-	TRBV2	TRBJ2-3	-	15	TGTGCCAGCAGCGCCGAAACGGTTGCCACAGATACGCAGTATTTT	CASSAETVATDTQYF
TRBD2	TRBV11-2	TRBJ2-1	-	17	TGTGCCAGCAGCTCCTGGACTAGCGGAGGCTCCTACAATGAGCAGTTCTTC	CASSSWTSGGSYNEQFF
TRBD1	TRBV7-8	TRBJ2-2	few	16	TGTGCCAGCAGCCGCAGGGGGCACGCGAACACCGGGGAGCTGTTTTTT	CASSRRGHANTGELFF
-	TRBV6-5	TRBJ1-2	-	14	TGTGCCAGCAGTTCCCCAGCCTCAAACTATGGCTACACCTTC	CASSSPASNYGYTF
TRBD2	TRBV19	TRBJ2-3	-	16	TGTGCCAGTAGTATTGCGACTAGCCCTAGCACAGATACGCAGTATTTT	CASSIATSPSTDTQYF
-	TRBV9	TRBJ2-1	-	13	TGTGCCAGCAGCGTCCAAATGAACAATGAGCAGTTCTTC	CASSVQMNNEQFF
-	TRBV4-1	TRBJ1-4	-	15	TGCGCCAGCAGCCAAGATGAAGTGGGATTCGAAAAACTGTTTTTT	CASSQDEVGFEKLFF
-	TRBV2	TRBJ2-7	-	14	TGTGCCAGCAGTGAAGGGTCGGGGCCCTACGAGCAGTACTTC	CASSEGSGPYEQYF
-	TRBV11-3	TRBJ2-1	-	15	TGTGCCAGCAGCTTAGGAGGTACTAGGGATGATGAGCAGTTCTTC	CASSLGGTRDDEQFF
-	TRBV7-9	TRBJ1-5	-	12	TGTGCCAGCAGCCCCGGGACTCAGCCCCAGCATTTT	CASSPGTQPQHF
-	TRBV11-2	TRBJ1-1	few	15	TGTGCCAGCAGCTTTTGGGGGGGGGAGAACACTGAAGCTTTCTTT	CASSFWGGENTEAFF
-	TRBV5-4	TRBJ2-1	once	14	TGTGCCAGCAGTCCCCGGGACAACTACAATGAGCAGTTCTTC	CASSPRDNYNEQFF